This T cell receptor beta chain was recovered during a study of blood T cell repertoires in COVID-19. Study-level background: PBMCs, B-cell-depleted T cells, or T cells provided the cDNA or gDNA that made up the material.

The CDR3 spans 16 residues. J lost 1 base, V lost 3 bases, and 2 bases had no gene match. Germline V CDR1 and CDR2: KGHSH, LQKENI. Per the study methods: Estimates of nucleated cell counts were drawn from the amplification of reference gene primers. Generated by immunoSEQ multiplex PCR, the TCRdb table keeps only in-frame clones and is missing some. The V and J calls and clone size are taken from that table; D and trimming were inferred from the DNA. The sample consists of tens of thousands of clones, roughly 86% of them appearing once. The chain links TRBV18 to TRBJ1-5; the match to TRBD1 covers 11 bases. The sequenced sample was peripheral blood. This clonotype originated in a human donor in a cohort sampled during active COVID-19. This CDR3 is CASSPGQGASNQPQHF. The DNA of the CDR3 is TGTGCCAGCTCACCCGGACAGGGGGCAAGCAATCAGCCCCAGCATTTT.